This entry lists 20 T cell receptor beta chains sequenced from one sample in a study of blood T cells in healthy people across ages. A second PCR of 7 to 11 cycles used a sample-barcoded 5' primer and a J-beta primer mix. One entry per CDR3 protein, called by TCRdb with MiXCR from the 5' RACE reads. The sample contains roughly 730,000 distinct CDR3 sequences, about 56% of which appear only once. Material for sequencing was blood. The source of these receptors is a man between 35 and 55 years old in good health.

Only a few counts were recorded for this clonotype. This chain joins TRBV7-2 and TRBJ2-5; 10 nucleotides line up with TRBD2. Trimming cost V 1 base and J 5 bases; bases outside gene matches: 13. CDR1 is SGHTA, CDR2 FQGNSA, per germline. This CDR3 comprises 18 residues. The CDR3 sequence: CASSLGESASGSYETQYF. The DNA for the CDR3 is TGTGCCAGCAGCTTAGGTGAATCGGCTAGCGGGAGTTATGAGACCCAGTACTTC.

This chain connects TRBV5-4 to TRBJ2-5; 7 nucleotides agree with TRBD2. V was pared by 0 bases and J by 4 bases, with 9 bases of the junction left unmatched. The CDR3 covers 16 residues. Germline V gives CDR1 SGHNT, CDR2 YYREEE (reference sequence). CDR3 protein: CASSLGQRSGGETQYF. The CDR3 DNA sequence: TGTGCCAGCAGCTTGGGGCAGCGGTCGGGGGGAGAGACCCAGTACTTC.

The chain employs TRBV6-6 and TRBJ2-3, with D possibly being TRBD1 (5 bases). CDR1 MNHNY and CDR2 SVGAGI come from the germline V gene (reference sequence). The V gene lost 2 bases and the J gene lost 2 bases, with 14 bases spanning the gap. The CDR3 extends over 16 amino acids. CDR3 region: CASSYPRTPNTDTQYF. The CDR3 nucleotides read TGTGCCAGCAGTTACCCAAGGACACCGAACACAGATACGCAGTATTTT.

The chain employs TRBV29-1 and TRBJ2-7; TRBD2 is a possible D gene (5 bases). The CDR3 has 11 amino acids. Germline CDR1 is SQVTM and CDR2 is ANQGSEA. The V and J ends lost 7 bases and 6 bases respectively, with 13 bases between them. The CDR3 here is CSALVTVEQYF. The CDR3 DNA sequence: TGCAGCGCACTAGTTACCGTCGAGCAGTACTTC.

The CDR3 DNA sequence: TGTGCCAGCAGTTCGGGACAGGGAGTGGATGTTCGGCAAGAGACCCAGTACTTC. As protein: CASSSGQGVDVRQETQYF. J is TRBJ2-5 and V is TRBV28; 9 bases align to TRBD1. J was trimmed by 2 bases and V by 4 bases; bases with no gene match: 14. Germline V gives CDR1 MDHEN, CDR2 SYDVKM. The CDR3 is made up of 18 amino acids.

The table lists this clonotype with a few counts. The chain recombines TRBV6-5 with TRBJ2-3; 8 nucleotides line up with TRBD2. The germline CDR1 and CDR2 sequences are MNHEY and SVGAGI. J gave up 5 bases and V 10 bases, and 8 bases lay outside the gene matches. This CDR3 region has 13 residues. CDR3 DNA: TGTGCCACCTGGGGCGGGGGGAGAGATACGCAGTATTTT. Its protein is CATWGGGRDTQYF.

The rearrangement joins TRBV20-1 to TRBJ2-3; 15 nucleotides align to TRBD2. After removal of 3 bases from V and 3 bases from J, the junction contained 10 bases not matched to a gene. The germline gives CDR1 DFQATT, CDR2 SNEGSKA (reference sequence). The CDR3 has 18 amino acids. The CDR3 DNA reads as TGCAGTGCTAGGTCATCACCCGGGACTAGCGGGAGGACAGATACGCAGTATTTT. This gives the protein CSARSSPGTSGRTDTQYF.

This clonotype was counted at least ten times. This may be a read error, as it is one base from a much larger clone. This chain joins TRBV29-1 and TRBJ1-1; no clear D. V was shortened by 2 bases and J by 0 bases, with 16 bases between the two germline ends. There are 16 residues in the CDR3. CDR1 is SQVTM and CDR2 is ANQGSEA in the germline V gene. Here the CDR3 reads CSVENDVEEVNTEAFF. The CDR3 DNA reads as TGCAGCGTTGAAAACGACGTAGAGGAGGTGAACACTGAAGCTTTCTTT.

This rearrangement joins TRBV4-3 to TRBJ2-1; the D gene is possibly TRBD1 (5 bases). Germline-derived CDR1 and CDR2 are LGHNA and YSLEER. Trimming removed 0 bases from V and 12 bases from J, with 18 bases in between. The CDR3 spans 15 residues. CDR3 amino acids: CASSQDLTQGSRQFF. CDR3 nucleotides: TGCGCCAGCAGCCAAGATTTGACCCAGGGTTCACGGCAGTTCTTC.

The CDR3 region has the DNA TGTGCCAGCAGCTTAGGTCGGGCAGAAGCCAAAAACATTCAGTACTTC. Translating gives CASSLGRAEAKNIQYF. V usage is TRBV7-2 and J usage is TRBJ2-4, with D hard to call. Trimming cost V 1 base and J 0 bases, with 10 bases left between them. This CDR3 is built from 16 residues. Germline loops: CDR1 SGHTA, CDR2 FQGNSA.

The rearrangement uses TRBV20-1 and TRBJ1-2; D not certain. Trimming shortened V by 5 bases and J by 6 bases, and 13 bases separated the two germline ends. The CDR3 is made up of 12 amino acids. Looked up from germline, CDR1 is DFQATT and CDR2 is SNEGSKA (reference sequence). The CDR3 DNA sequence: TGCAGTGCTGGGAACGGCGATGATGGCTACACCTTC. Translated, it gives CSAGNGDDGYTF.

The chain uses TRBV10-3 and TRBJ2-7; D is perhaps TRBD1 or TRBD2 (6 bases each). CDR1 and CDR2 (germline): ENHRY, SYGVKD. This CDR3 spans 14 amino acids. The V end was cut by 7 bases, the J end by 3 bases, with 16 bases between. DNA of the CDR3: TGTGCCATCATGCCGGGGGCTGACTTCTACGAGCAGTACTTC. Its protein is CAIMPGADFYEQYF.

At least ten counts were recorded for this clonotype. The J gene is TRBJ2-6, the V gene TRBV6-1; a possible D gene is TRBD1 (6 bases). The CDR3 totals 19 residues. V was clipped by 7 bases and J by 0 bases, with 22 bases between them. CDR1 is MNHNS and CDR2 is SASEGT in the germline V gene. The CDR3 DNA reads TGTGCCAGCAAGGCCCTGCGACGGACAGTTGACTCTGGGGCCAACGTCCTGACTTTC. Translating it yields CASKALRRTVDSGANVLTF.

V and J are TRBV7-6 and TRBJ2-3, with TRBD2 matching over 10 bases. This CDR3 has 15 amino acids. The V and J ends lost 5 bases and 6 bases, in that order; junction bases with no gene match: 8. Germline V gene lookup returns CDR1 SGHVS and CDR2 FNYEAQ. The CDR3 protein is CASSLSGGAEDTQYF. CDR3 nucleotide sequence: TGTGCCAGCAGCCTCAGCGGGGGGGCGGAGGATACGCAGTATTTT.

This chain links TRBV12-3 or TRBV12-4 with TRBJ1-2, with D possibly being TRBD1 (5 bases). CDR3 length equals 13 residues. The V gene lost 7 bases and the J gene lost 2 bases, with 11 bases spanning the gap. Here the CDR3 DNA reads TGTGCCAGCACTCTGGGACGGAACTATGGCTACACCTTC. Translation gives CASTLGRNYGYTF.

This clonotype has more than one count but fewer than ten. The rearrangement uses TRBV20-1 and TRBJ1-2; the D is unclear. Germline CDR1 DFQATT, CDR2 SNEGSKA (reference sequence). Trimming removed 4 bases from V and 6 bases from J, with 12 bases in between. There are 12 residues in the CDR3. CDR3 loop: CSAIAGVNGYTF. CDR3 bases: TGCAGTGCTATTGCCGGGGTCAATGGCTACACCTTC.

This chain connects TRBV4-1 to TRBJ1-4; 8 nucleotides line up with TRBD1. The CDR3 contains 16 residues. J lost 6 bases, V lost 5 bases, and 11 bases had no gene match. Germline V gene sequence: CDR1 MGHRA, CDR2 YSYEKL. The CDR3 sequence: CASSYTQGALYEKLFF. For the CDR3, the DNA is TGCGCCAGCAGCTACACTCAGGGGGCGCTTTATGAAAAACTGTTTTTT.

This clonotype was detected a few times. The rearrangement links TRBV15 to TRBJ2-1; D may be TRBD1 or TRBD2 (6 bases each). The V end lost 1 base, the J end lost 6 bases, and 25 bases lay between the germline ends. The CDR3 is 19 residues long. In germline, CDR1 is LNHNV, CDR2 YYDKDF (reference sequence). CDR3 DNA: TGTGCCACCAGCAGAGTTCCATGGGGGGCGTCAGGGGAGACCAATGAGCAGTTCTTC. Translated: CATSRVPWGASGETNEQFF.

This chain links TRBV4-2 with TRBJ2-5; the match to TRBD2 covers 7 bases. The tail of the sequence fits TRBJ2-4 better, so the J call may be wrong. Per the germline V gene, CDR1 is LGHNA and CDR2 is YNFKEQ. The CDR3 has 17 residues. The CDR3 coding sequence is TGTGCCAGCAGCCAAGATCTCTCGGCGGGGGAGGTAAACATTCAGTACTTC. Translating it yields CASSQDLSAGEVNIQYF.

This clonotype was picked up a small number of times. The chain uses TRBV10-3 and TRBJ2-5; D possibly uses TRBD1 or TRBD2 (6 bases each). V gave up 0 bases and J gave up 3 bases, with 17 bases separating them. This CDR3 contains 17 residues. Germline V gene data show CDR1 as ENHRY and CDR2 as SYGVKD. Written as DNA, the CDR3 is TGTGCCATCAGTGAGTCGTTAGCGGACAGAGAGAAAGAGACCCAGTACTTC. Encoded protein: CAISESLADREKETQYF.